This TCR beta chain was captured in a study of T cells in Graves' hyperthyroidism and ophthalmopathy. This CDR3 comprises 16 residues. V shed 5 bases, J shed 0 bases, and the junction held 4 bases outside the gene matches. The germline gives CDR1 MGHDK, CDR2 SYGVNS. Regarding this clonotype: As yet, its antigen is unknown.

Study findings and constraints: A model of 13 V-J features distinguished ophthalmopathy from stable hyperthyroidism.

From RNA transcripts, TCR beta CDR3 regions were amplified. The HTBI primer set served for first-round RT-PCR of the TCR CDR3. TCRdb reprocessed the multiplex PCR reads via MiXCR and lists one record per CDR3 protein. The sample shows 250,000 to 300,000 distinct CDR3 sequences, around 20% of them seen only once. A patient was excluded if there was uncontrolled infection, other autoimmune disease, pregnancy or lactation. PBMCs were collected from a roughly 9.7 ml volume of fresh peripheral blood. The TCR originated in a man aged 50 to 60 with Graves' ophthalmopathy. The genes are TRBV25-1 and TRBJ2-6; 7 nucleotides align to TRBD1. The sequenced sample was blood. The CDR3 bases are TGTGCCAGCAGTCGGACAGGTGTCTCTGGGGCCAACGTCCTGACTTTC. Residues: CASSRTGVSGANVLTF.